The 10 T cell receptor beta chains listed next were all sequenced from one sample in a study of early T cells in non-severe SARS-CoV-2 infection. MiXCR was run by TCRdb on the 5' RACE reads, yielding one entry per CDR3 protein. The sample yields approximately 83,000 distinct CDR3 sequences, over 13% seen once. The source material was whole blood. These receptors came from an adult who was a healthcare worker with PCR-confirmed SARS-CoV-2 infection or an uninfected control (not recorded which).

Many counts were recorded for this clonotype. Written as DNA, the CDR3 is TGTGCCAGCAGTCCTCGCAGGGGGATTTCTGGGGAGACCCAGTACTTC. Protein product: CASSPRRGISGETQYF. J is TRBJ2-5 and V is TRBV12-3 or TRBV12-4; 7 nucleotides line up with TRBD1. J lost 5 bases, V lost 5 bases, and 14 bases had no gene match. The length of the CDR3 is 16 residues.

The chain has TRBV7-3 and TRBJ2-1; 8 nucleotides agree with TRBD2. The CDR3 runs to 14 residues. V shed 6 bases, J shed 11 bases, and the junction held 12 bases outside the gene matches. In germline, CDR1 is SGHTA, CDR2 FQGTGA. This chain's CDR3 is CASSSGGDGKKQFF. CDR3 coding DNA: TGTGCCAGCAGTTCCGGGGGGGACGGCAAAAAGCAGTTCTTC.

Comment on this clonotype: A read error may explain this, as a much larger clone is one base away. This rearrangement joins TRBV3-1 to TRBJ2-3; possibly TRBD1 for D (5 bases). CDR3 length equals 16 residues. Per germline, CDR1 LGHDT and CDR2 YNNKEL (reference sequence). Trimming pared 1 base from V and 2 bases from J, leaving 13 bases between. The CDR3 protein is CASSQVTDKTTDTQYF. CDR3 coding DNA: TGTGCCAGCAGCCAAGTGACGGACAAAACCACAGATACGCAGTATTTT.

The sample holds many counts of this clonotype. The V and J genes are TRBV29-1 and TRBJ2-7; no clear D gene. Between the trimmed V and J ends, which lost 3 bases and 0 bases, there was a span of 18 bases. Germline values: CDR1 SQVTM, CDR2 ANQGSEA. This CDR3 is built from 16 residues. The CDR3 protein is CSVDQIEQRPSYEQYF. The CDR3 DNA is TGCAGCGTTGACCAGATAGAACAGAGACCCTCCTACGAGCAGTACTTC.

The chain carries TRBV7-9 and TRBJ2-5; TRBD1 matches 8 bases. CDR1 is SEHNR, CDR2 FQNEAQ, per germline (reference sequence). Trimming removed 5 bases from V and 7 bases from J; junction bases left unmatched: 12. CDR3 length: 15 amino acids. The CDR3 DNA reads TGTGCCAGCAGCCAATCGACAGGGGCCGGGGGGACCCAGTACTTC. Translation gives CASSQSTGAGGTQYF.

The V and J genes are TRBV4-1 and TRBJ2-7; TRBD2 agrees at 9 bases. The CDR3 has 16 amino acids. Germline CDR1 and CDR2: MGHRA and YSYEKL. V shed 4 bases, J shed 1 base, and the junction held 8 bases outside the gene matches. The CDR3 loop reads CASSPSSSGVSYEQYF. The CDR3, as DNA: TGCGCCAGCAGCCCTTCCTCTAGCGGGGTATCCTACGAGCAGTACTTC.

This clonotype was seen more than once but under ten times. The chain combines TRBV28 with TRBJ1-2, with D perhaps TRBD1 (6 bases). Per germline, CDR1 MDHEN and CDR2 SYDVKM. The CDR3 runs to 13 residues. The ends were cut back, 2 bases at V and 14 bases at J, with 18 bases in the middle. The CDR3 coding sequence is TGTGCCAGCAGTTTACGCGGCGCCAGGGGACCTACCTTC. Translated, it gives CASSLRGARGPTF.

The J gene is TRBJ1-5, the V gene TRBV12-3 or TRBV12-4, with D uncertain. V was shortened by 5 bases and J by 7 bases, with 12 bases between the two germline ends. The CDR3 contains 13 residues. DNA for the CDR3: TGTGCCAGCAGTCCCGGCAGATCCCAGCCCCAGCATTTT. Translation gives CASSPGRSQPQHF.

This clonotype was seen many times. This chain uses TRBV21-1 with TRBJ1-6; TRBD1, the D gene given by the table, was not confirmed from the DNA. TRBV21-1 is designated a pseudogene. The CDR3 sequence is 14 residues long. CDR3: CASSKTGGNSPLHF. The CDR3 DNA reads TGTGCCAGCAGCAAAACAGGGGGTAATTCACCCCTCCACTTT.

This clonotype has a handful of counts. CDR3 coding DNA: TGTGCCAGCAGCACGACAGGGGGAGGTTGGTACGAGCAGTACTTC. Protein product: CASSTTGGGWYEQYF. V and J are TRBV11-1 and TRBJ2-7; 9 positions match TRBD1. V lost 5 bases, J lost 4 bases, and 9 bases stayed unmatched. This CDR3 region has 15 residues. CDR1 and CDR2 (germline): SGHAT, FQDESV (reference sequence).